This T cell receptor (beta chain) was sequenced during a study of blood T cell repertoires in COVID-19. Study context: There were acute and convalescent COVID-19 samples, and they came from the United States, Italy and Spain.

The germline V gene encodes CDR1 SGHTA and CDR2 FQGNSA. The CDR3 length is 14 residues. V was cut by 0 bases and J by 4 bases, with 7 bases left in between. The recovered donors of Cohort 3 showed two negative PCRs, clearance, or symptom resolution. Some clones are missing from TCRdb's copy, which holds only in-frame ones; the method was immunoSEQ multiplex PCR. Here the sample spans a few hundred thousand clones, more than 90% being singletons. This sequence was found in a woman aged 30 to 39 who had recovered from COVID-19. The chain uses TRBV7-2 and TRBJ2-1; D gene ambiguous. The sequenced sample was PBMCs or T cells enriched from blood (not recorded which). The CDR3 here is CASSLASRYNEQFF. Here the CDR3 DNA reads TGTGCCAGCAGCTTAGCGTCACGGTACAATGAGCAGTTCTTC.